This paragraph covers one T cell receptor beta chain sequence. Generated by immunoSEQ multiplex PCR, the TCRdb table keeps only in-frame clones and is missing some. The sample holds 60,000 to 80,000 clones; around 80% are singletons and the top ten take approximately 5%. The record originates from a study of OX40 agonist ivuxolimab in advanced cancers. The CDR3 runs 15 residues. The germline V gene has CDR1 SGHRS and CDR2 YFSETQ. After removal of 4 bases from V and 4 bases from J, the junction contained 7 bases not matched to a gene. The input for sequencing was CD4+ or CD8+ T cells sorted from blood, taken in a trial of the OX40 agonist ivuxolimab. The receptor was isolated from an adult with an advanced solid tumor such as melanoma, head and neck, liver or kidney cancer. This chain uses TRBV5-1 with TRBJ2-5, with TRBD1 matching 10 bases. The CDR3 nucleotides read TGCGCCAGCAGCGTAACCGGGACAGGGGTAGAGACCCAGTACTTC. It yields the protein CASSVTGTGVETQYF. Full variable domain (outside the CDR3, taken from reference TRBV5-1 and TRBJ2-5): KAGVTQTPRYLIKTRGQQVTLSCSPISGHRSVSWYQQTPGQGLQFLFEYFSETQRNKGNFPGRFSGRQFSNSRSEMNVSTLELGDSALYLCASSVTGTGVETQYFGPGTRLLVL.